These T cell receptor beta chains were read from a single sample in a study of persistence of HIV-infected CD4 T cells. Their antigen targets remain unknown. TCRdb keeps only in-frame clones here, not all; method: immunoSEQ multiplex PCR. The sample shows 25,000 to 35,000 clones, approximately 80% of them seen only once. This material consisted of CD4+ T cells sorted from PBMCs after roughly 18-hour stimulation, taken from a patient who received antiretroviral therapy. These receptor sequences come from an adult man with HIV who was CMV-seropositive. CDR3s include the opening cysteine and the closing phenylalanine or tryptophan. D genes are given only for firm matches. Rows give clone size only sometimes, using once, few, many, or a class for an expanded clone.

J gene,clone size,D gene,CDR3 length,V gene,CDR3 protein,CDR3 DNA
TRBJ2-2,-,TRBD1,15,TRBV7-6,CASSRGQGRTGELFF,TGTGCCAGCAGCCGCGGACAGGGGCGCACCGGGGAGCTGTTTTTT
TRBJ1-2,-,-,13,TRBV9,CASSGTVFYGYTF,TGTGCCAGCAGCGGGACAGTGTTCTATGGCTACACCTTC
TRBJ2-7,-,-,16,TRBV19,CASSPGKDRISYEQYF,TGTGCCAGCAGCCCGGGTAAGGACAGAATTTCCTACGAGCAGTACTTC
TRBJ1-5,few,-,14,TRBV19,CASTNAQGDQPQHF,TGTGCCAGTACGAATGCACAGGGCGATCAGCCCCAGCATTTT
TRBJ2-6,-,-,15,TRBV18,CASSLGGSGANVLTF,TGTGCCAGCTCGCTAGGGGGCTCTGGGGCCAACGTCCTGACTTTC
TRBJ2-3,-,TRBD2,16,TRBV5-4,CASSSFVSGGSDTQYF,TGTGCCAGCAGCTCGTTTGTTAGCGGGGGTTCAGATACGCAGTATTTT
TRBJ2-4,-,-,14,TRBV5-4,CASSSQGPTNIQYF,TGTGCCAGCAGCTCCCAGGGGCCGACAAACATTCAGTACTTC
TRBJ1-1,-,-,14,TRBV19,CASSMFRGLREAFF,TGTGCCAGTAGTATGTTTAGGGGACTGCGTGAAGCTTTCTTT
TRBJ2-7,-,-,15,TRBV3-1/TRBV3-2,CASSHAAAQTYEQYF,TGTGCCAGCAGCCACGCGGCTGCGCAAACCTACGAGCAGTACTTC
TRBJ1-4,-,-,11,TRBV20-1,CSARLHEKLFF,TGCAGTGCTAGATTACATGAAAAACTGTTTTTT
TRBJ1-5,-,-,14,TRBV19,CASSILPDNQPQHF,TGTGCCAGTAGTATCCTGCCGGACAATCAGCCCCAGCATTTT
TRBJ2-5,-,-,15,TRBV28,CASSFMSGRQETQYF,TGTGCCAGCAGTTTTATGTCGGGGAGGCAAGAGACCCAGTACTTC
TRBJ2-7,-,TRBD1,14,TRBV6-6,CASSGHRGAYEQYF,TGTGCCAGCAGTGGTCACAGGGGTGCCTACGAGCAGTACTTC
TRBJ1-1,-,-,15,TRBV3-1/TRBV3-2,CASSRRGLGNTEAFF,TGTGCCAGCAGCCGCCGCGGCCTGGGAAACACTGAAGCTTTCTTT
TRBJ1-3,few,-,13,TRBV6-2/TRBV6-3,CASSLPSGNTIYF,TGTGCCAGCAGCCTACCCTCTGGAAACACCATATATTTT
TRBJ2-1,few,-,15,TRBV15,CATSRDRASYNEQFF,TGTGCCACCAGCAGAGATCGGGCCTCCTACAATGAGCAGTTCTTC
TRBJ2-3,-,TRBD1,18,TRBV6-6,CASSPFFRDSDFTDTQYF,TGTGCCAGCAGTCCTTTTTTCCGGGACAGCGACTTCACAGATACGCAGTATTTT
TRBJ1-4,-,-,15,TRBV7-8,CASSLGGRTNEKLFF,TGTGCCAGCAGCTTAGGAGGGCGGACTAATGAAAAACTGTTTTTT
TRBJ2-5,-,-,15,TRBV7-9,CASSFRGGIAETQYF,TGTGCCAGCAGTTTTAGGGGGGGAATTGCGGAGACCCAGTACTTC
TRBJ1-2,-,-,15,TRBV5-5,CASSPGGGLGYGYTF,TGTGCCAGCAGTCCTGGAGGAGGGTTAGGGTATGGCTACACCTTC
TRBJ2-3,few,TRBD2,16,TRBV18,CASSPPAGGYTDTQYF,TGTGCCAGCTCACCCCCTGCGGGGGGGTACACAGATACGCAGTATTTT
TRBJ1-2,-,-,13,TRBV9,CASSYQRNYGYTF,TGTGCCAGCAGTTATCAGAGAAACTATGGCTACACCTTC
TRBJ2-5,-,TRBD2,17,TRBV5-5,CASSPRISGGLGETQYF,TGTGCCAGCAGCCCCAGGATTAGCGGGGGTCTGGGGGAGACCCAGTACTTC
TRBJ2-3,-,TRBD2,15,TRBV2,CASSEQRGGTDTQYF,TGTGCCAGCAGTGAACAGCGGGGGGGGACAGATACGCAGTATTTT
TRBJ1-6,-,-,14,TRBV21-1,CASSDRTGTSPLHF,TGTGCCAGCAGTGACAGGACAGGGACTTCACCCCTCCACTTT
TRBJ2-7,-,TRBD1,15,TRBV19,CASSPQDRGSYEQYF,TGTGCCAGTAGTCCTCAGGACAGGGGGAGTTACGAGCAGTACTTC
TRBJ1-3,-,-,14,TRBV13,CASRPRGSGNTIYF,TGTGCCAGCAGGCCTAGGGGATCAGGAAACACCATATATTTT
TRBJ2-1,few,-,14,TRBV14,CASSQGSSYNEQFF,TGTGCCAGCAGCCAAGGAAGCTCCTACAATGAGCAGTTCTTC
TRBJ2-3,-,-,11,TRBV6-2/TRBV6-3,CASSYRDTQYF,TGTGCCAGCAGTTACAGGGATACGCAGTATTTT
TRBJ2-7,-,-,14,TRBV19,CASSGGTLGYEQYF,TGTGCCAGTAGTGGTGGGACATTAGGCTACGAGCAGTACTTC
TRBJ1-1,-,TRBD1,17,TRBV18,CASSLIGTGGPNTEAFF,TGTGCCAGCTCACTGATTGGGACAGGGGGCCCGAACACTGAAGCTTTCTTT
TRBJ1-3,-,-,13,TRBV2,CASDLPPGNTIYF,TGTGCCAGCGACCTACCTCCCGGAAACACCATATATTTT
TRBJ2-2,-,-,15,TRBV4-2,CASSQEPRSDRELFF,TGTGCCAGCAGCCAAGAACCCCGATCCGACCGGGAGCTGTTTTTT
TRBJ1-2,-,-,15,TRBV30,CAWSRGWGARYGYTF,TGTGCCTGGAGTAGAGGGTGGGGGGCGAGATATGGCTACACCTTC
TRBJ2-3,-,TRBD1,17,TRBV4-3,CASSPTGTGGLTDTQYF,TGCGCCAGCAGCCCAACCGGGACAGGGGGCTTAACAGATACGCAGTATTTT
TRBJ2-7,-,TRBD1,16,TRBV10-1,CASSEWDSRVYYEQYF,TGCGCCAGCAGTGAGTGGGACAGTCGGGTATACTACGAGCAGTACTTC
TRBJ2-5,-,TRBD2,17,TRBV7-6,CASSEGRGPTSQETQYF,TGTGCCAGCAGCGAAGGGAGGGGACCTACCTCCCAGGAGACCCAGTACTTC
TRBJ1-2,-,-,14,TRBV7-9,CASSYRDKIYGYTF,TGTGCCAGCAGCTACCGGGACAAGATCTATGGCTACACCTTC
TRBJ2-3,-,TRBD1,16,TRBV7-3,CASSLSGTGGPDTQYF,TGTGCCAGCAGCTTATCCGGGACAGGGGGACCAGATACGCAGTATTTT
TRBJ2-1,few,-,13,TRBV15,CATSRDRVNEQFF,TGTGCCACCAGCAGAGACAGGGTCAATGAGCAGTTCTTC
TRBJ2-7,once,-,14,TRBV7-9,CASSLGGTLDEQYF,TGTGCCAGCAGCTTAGGTGGGACCCTGGACGAGCAGTACTTC
TRBJ2-7,-,TRBD1,15,TRBV5-1,CASSLNRGFGYEQYF,TGCGCCAGCAGCTTGAACAGGGGTTTCGGCTACGAGCAGTACTTC
TRBJ1-1,-,-,13,TRBV6-4,CASKEGWNTEAFF,TGTGCCAGCAAAGAGGGTTGGAACACTGAAGCTTTCTTT
TRBJ2-4,few,TRBD1,15,TRBV3-1/TRBV3-2,CASSLGQGARNIQYF,TGTGCCAGCAGTCTAGGACAGGGGGCGAGAAACATTCAGTACTTC
TRBJ1-2,-,-,15,TRBV27,CASSLSGLGAYGYTF,TGTGCCAGCAGTTTATCGGGTCTGGGGGCCTATGGCTACACCTTC
TRBJ1-6,-,-,17,TRBV3-1/TRBV3-2,CASSQPGATGANSPLHF,TGTGCCAGCAGCCAGCCCGGGGCGACAGGTGCCAATTCACCCCTCCACTTT
TRBJ2-3,-,TRBD1,15,TRBV19,CASSMGDRGTDTQYF,TGTGCCAGTAGTATGGGGGACAGGGGCACAGATACGCAGTATTTT
TRBJ1-2,-,TRBD1,15,TRBV4-2,CASSHDRGAGGGYTF,TGTGCCAGCAGCCACGACAGGGGGGCCGGGGGCGGCTACACCTTC
TRBJ1-2,-,-,14,TRBV4-2,CASSPRKVGYGYTF,TGTGCCAGCAGCCCCCGAAAGGTGGGGTATGGCTACACCTTC